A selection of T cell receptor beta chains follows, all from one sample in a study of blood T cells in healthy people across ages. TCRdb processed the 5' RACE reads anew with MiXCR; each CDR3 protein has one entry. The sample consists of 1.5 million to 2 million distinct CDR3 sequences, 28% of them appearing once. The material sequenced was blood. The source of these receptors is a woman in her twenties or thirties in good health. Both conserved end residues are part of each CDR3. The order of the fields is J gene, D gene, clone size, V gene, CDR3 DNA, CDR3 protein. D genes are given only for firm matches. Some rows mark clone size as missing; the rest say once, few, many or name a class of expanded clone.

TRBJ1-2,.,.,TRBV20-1,TGCAGTGCTAGATGGGACGGGGGTTATGGCTACACCTTC,CSARWDGGYGYTF
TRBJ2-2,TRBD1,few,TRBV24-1,TGTGCCACCAGTGACAACCGAGGACAGGGGGCGTTGAACGGGGAGCTGTTTTTT,CATSDNRGQGALNGELFF
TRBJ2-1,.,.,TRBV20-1,TGCAGTGCTAGAGATGGAGCTAGACCGGACAATGAGCAGTTCTTC,CSARDGARPDNEQFF
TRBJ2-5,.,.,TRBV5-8,TGTGCCAGCAGCTTGGGGCCGCTGGGAAGCCCGCCGGCGGAGACCCAGTACTTC,CASSLGPLGSPPAETQYF
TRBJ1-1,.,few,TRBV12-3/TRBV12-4,TGTGCCAGCAGTTTTCAGGGTTGGACTGAAGCTTTCTTT,CASSFQGWTEAFF
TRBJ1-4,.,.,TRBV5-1,TGCGCCAGCAGCTTGTCAGGGGCCTTAAGCATTAATGAAAAACTGTTTTTT,CASSLSGALSINEKLFF
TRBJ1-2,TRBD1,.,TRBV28,TGTGTCACATGCCCGACAGGGGGCGCCGGCTACACCTTC,CVTCPTGGAGYTF
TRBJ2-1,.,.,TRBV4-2,TGTGCCAGCAGCCGGGAATACAATGAGCAGATCTTC,CASSREYNEQIF
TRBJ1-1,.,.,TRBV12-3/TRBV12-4,TGTGCCAGCAGTTTGATAACTAGAACTGAAGCTTTCTTT,CASSLITRTEAFF
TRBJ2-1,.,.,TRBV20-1,TGCAGTGCTAGAGAAACAGACAATGAGCAGTTCTTC,CSARETDNEQFF
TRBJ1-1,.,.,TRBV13,TGTGCCAGCAGCGCCGCTGACTGGGCTGAAGCTTTCTTT,CASSAADWAEAFF
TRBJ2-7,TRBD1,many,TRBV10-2,TGCGCCAGCAGGCCACCAGGGGGTTACGAGCAGTACTTC,CASRPPGGYEQYF
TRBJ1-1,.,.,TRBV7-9,TGTGCCAGCAGTTCTCCGAAGGGGCGCGAGGGGACTGAAGCTTTCTTT,CASSSPKGREGTEAFF
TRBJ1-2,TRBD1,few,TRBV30,TGTGCCTGGAGAACAGGGGTAACATCTGGCTACACCTTC,CAWRTGVTSGYTF
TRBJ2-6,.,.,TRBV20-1,TGCAGTGCTAGGGTGGGGACGTGGGCTGGGGCCAACGTCCGGACTTTC,CSARVGTWAGANVRTF
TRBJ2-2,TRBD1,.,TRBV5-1,TGTGCCAGCAGTTGGGACAGTAACACCGGGGAGCTGTTTTTT,CASSWDSNTGELFF
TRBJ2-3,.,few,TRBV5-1,TGCGCCAGCAGCCCGACCTCCGGAGTGGATACGCAGTATTTT,CASSPTSGVDTQYF
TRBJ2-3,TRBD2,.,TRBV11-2,TGTGCCAGCAGCCTCTCGGGACTATTGTACACAGATACGCAGTATTTT,CASSLSGLLYTDTQYF
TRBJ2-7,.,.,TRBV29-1,TGCAGCGTTGAAAACCCGGGGACAGAGGAATACGGGAGCTACGAGCAGTACTTC,CSVENPGTEEYGSYEQYF
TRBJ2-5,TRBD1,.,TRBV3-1,TGTGCCAGCAGCCAAGATACAGGGGTTCAAGAGACCCAGTACTTC,CASSQDTGVQETQYF
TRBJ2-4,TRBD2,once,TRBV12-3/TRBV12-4,TGTGCCAGCAGCCGCCTGAGACTAGCGGAGGCGGAAAACATTCAGTACTTC,CASSRLRLAEAENIQYF
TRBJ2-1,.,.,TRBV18,TGCGCCAGCTCTCCTGGACAGTCCTACAATGGGCAGTTCTTC,CASSPGQSYNGQFF
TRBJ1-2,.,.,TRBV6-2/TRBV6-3,TGTGCCAGCCGGGGGGCCCAGAACTATGGCTACACCTTC,CASRGAQNYGYTF
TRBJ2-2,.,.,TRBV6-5,TGTGCCAGCAAAGCCCATGGGGGCCGGAACACCGGGGAGCTGTTTTTT,CASKAHGGRNTGELFF
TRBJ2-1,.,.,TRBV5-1,TGCGCCAGCAGCTACGGGGGATCAGTTTACAATGAGCAGTTCTTC,CASSYGGSVYNEQFF
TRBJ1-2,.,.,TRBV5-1,TGCGCCAGCAGCTGGGGTCTACTTGGTGGCGGCTACACCTTC,CASSWGLLGGGYTF
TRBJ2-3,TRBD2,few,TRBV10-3,TGTGCCACCCGACTAGCGGAAATAGATACGCAGTATTTT,CATRLAEIDTQYF
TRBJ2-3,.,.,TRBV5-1,TGCGCCAGCAGCTTCCAGGGCGGGCCAGATACGCAGTATTTT,CASSFQGGPDTQYF
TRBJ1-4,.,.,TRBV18,TGTGCCAGCTCACCGGAGGTGATGGGAAATTGGAAACTGTTTTTT,CASSPEVMGNWKLFF
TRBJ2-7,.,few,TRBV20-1,TGCAGTGCTGGGAGGCCCTCCTACGAGCAGTACTTC,CSAGRPSYEQYF
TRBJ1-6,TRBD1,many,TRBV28,TGTGCCTGGCAGGGGACAGGGAGTAATTCACCCCTCCACTTT,CAWQGTGSNSPLHF
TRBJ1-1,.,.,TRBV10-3,TGTGCCATCAGTGAGTCTCAATCCCTCCAAATCACTGAAGCTTTCTTT,CAISESQSLQITEAFF
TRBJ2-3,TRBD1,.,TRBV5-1,TGCGCCAGCAGCCTAGAGGTGACAGGGGCGCCATCCGATACGCAGTATTTT,CASSLEVTGAPSDTQYF
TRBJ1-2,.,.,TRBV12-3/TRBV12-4,TGTGCCAGCAGCCACTTCGGGGTCCGGTATGGCTACACCTTC,CASSHFGVRYGYTF
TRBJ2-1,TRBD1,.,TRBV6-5,TGTGCCAGCAGTCCAGACAGGGCAAGGGCGTACAATGAGCAGTTCTTC,CASSPDRARAYNEQFF
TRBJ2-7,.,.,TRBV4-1,TGCGCCAGCAGCCAAGCCCGGGGGAGCTCCTACAATGAGCAGTACTTC,CASSQARGSSYNEQYF
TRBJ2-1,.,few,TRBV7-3,TGTGCCAGCAGCTTAGCCCTAGACAGACACAATGAGCAGTTCTTC,CASSLALDRHNEQFF
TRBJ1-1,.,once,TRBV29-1,TGCAGCGTTGAAAACCAGGCTGAAGCTTTCTTT,CSVENQAEAFF
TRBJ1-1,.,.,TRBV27,TGTACCAGCAGTTTATTAAGGGGGAACACTGAAGCTTTCTTT,CTSSLLRGNTEAFF
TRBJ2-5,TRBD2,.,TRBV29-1,TGCAGCGTTGGGGGACTAGCAAAAAAGACCCAGTACTTC,CSVGGLAKKTQYF
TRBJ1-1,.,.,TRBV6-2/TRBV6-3,TGTGCCAGCAGTTATGGGGTAGGCACTGAAGCTTTCTTT,CASSYGVGTEAFF
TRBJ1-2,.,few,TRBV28,TGTGCCAGCAGTTTCCAAGGGACTGGATCCTCCTTATATGGCTACACCTTC,CASSFQGTGSSLYGYTF
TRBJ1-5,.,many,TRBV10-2,TGCGCCAGCAGGGCGGGACTCGATCAGCCCCAGCATTTT,CASRAGLDQPQHF
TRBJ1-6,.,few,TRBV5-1,TGCGCCAGCAGCTTGACCCAGGATTCACCCCTCCACTTT,CASSLTQDSPLHF
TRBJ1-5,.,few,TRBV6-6,TGTGCCAGCAGTTACGGAAGCAGCGTGAGCAATCAGCCCCAGCATTTT,CASSYGSSVSNQPQHF
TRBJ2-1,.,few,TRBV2,TGTGCCAGCTTCGAGGGGCGGGGAGAGCAGTTCTTC,CASFEGRGEQFF
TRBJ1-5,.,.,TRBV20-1,TGCAGTGCCGTCCGGGGGGCCTCTGATAGCAATCAGCCCCAGCATTTT,CSAVRGASDSNQPQHF
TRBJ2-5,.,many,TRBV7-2,TGTGCCAGCAGCCACCGGAGGTTTGAAGAGACCCAGTACTTC,CASSHRRFEETQYF
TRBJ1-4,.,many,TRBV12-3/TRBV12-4,TGTGCCAGCAGTTTGGAACGGCTTAATGAAAAACTGTTTTTT,CASSLERLNEKLFF